This T cell receptor (beta chain) stems from a study of response to subunit inactivated influenza vaccine (dated by TCRdb to the late 2010s). In the study overall: Deep quantitative T cell receptor repertoire profiling was used in the study to track responses to a trivalent subunit inactivated influenza vaccine. What the research found in general, with its limitations: The authors proposed that each seasonal influenza vaccination may bring in only a limited number of new T cells.

The library relied on RT-PCR. TCRdb names Illumina HiSeq 2500 as the instrument used. TCRdb reworked the public reads: Q25 trimming with fastp, MiXCR clone assembly, productive beta chains retained. Each entry is one CDR3 protein sequence, shown with its most common DNA and genes. In all, the sample holds fewer than 550,000 distinct CDR3 sequences, and about 25% of those were seen once. The top ten hold 1.5% to 2% of the sample. CDR1 and CDR2 (MDHEN, SYDVKM) derive from the germline V gene. V was cut back by 3 bases and J by 5 bases, leaving a gap of 13 bases between them. CDR3 length: 14 amino acids, cysteine to phenylalanine. Only CDR3 DNA remains: 42 bases, in frame from the first base. The sample holds a few counts of this clonotype. Its target antigen remains unknown. Per-base qualities were not stored, and no clone one base away is much larger.

This TCR came from a man aged 50 to 59 who received an inactivated influenza vaccine. Donor details come from another sample of the same person, matched by shared clones. Recombination joined TRBV28 with TRBJ1-1, and the D gene may be TRBD1, 5 bases matching. The material sequenced was CD4+ T cells sorted from PBMCs, taken more than 4 days after vaccination. The nucleotide sequence is given as TGTGCCAGCAGTTTCGGCAGGGAGAGAACTGAAGCTTTCTTT. This translates into CASSFGRERTEAFF.